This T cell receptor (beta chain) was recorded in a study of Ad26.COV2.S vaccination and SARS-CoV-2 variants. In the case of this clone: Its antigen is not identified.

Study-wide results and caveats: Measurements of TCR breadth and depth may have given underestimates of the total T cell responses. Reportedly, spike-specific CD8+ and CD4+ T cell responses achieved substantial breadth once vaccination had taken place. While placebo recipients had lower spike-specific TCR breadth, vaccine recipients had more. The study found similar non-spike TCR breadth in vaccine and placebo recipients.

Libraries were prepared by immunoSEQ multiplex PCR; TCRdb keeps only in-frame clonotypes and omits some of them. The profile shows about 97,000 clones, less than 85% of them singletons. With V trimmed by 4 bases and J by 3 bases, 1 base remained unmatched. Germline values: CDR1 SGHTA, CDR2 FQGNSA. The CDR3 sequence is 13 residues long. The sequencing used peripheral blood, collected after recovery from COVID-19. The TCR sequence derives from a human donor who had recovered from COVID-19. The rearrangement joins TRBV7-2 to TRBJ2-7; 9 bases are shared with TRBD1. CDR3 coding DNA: TGTGCCAGCAGCTGGGACAGGGACTACGAGCAGTACTTC. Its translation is CASSWDRDYEQYF.